This paragraph covers one TCR beta chain sequence. Its antigen is not identified. This PCR relied on a set of 60 Vbeta primers and 13 Jbeta primers. Produced via immunoSEQ multiplex PCR; TCRdb's table is partial and in-frame only. The repertoire consists of roughly 120,000 clones, with over 60% occurring once and the leading ten covering 1.5% to 2.5%. The data belong to a study of cytomegalovirus exposure and HLA in healthy donors. Study outcomes and limitations: It was confirmed in vitro that a few of the CMV-associated chains were specific for CMV antigens.

Trimming cost V 2 bases and J 6 bases; bases outside gene matches: 9. CDR1 and CDR2 (germline): KGHSH, LQKENI. The CDR3 runs to 15 residues. The sequencing sample was made of PBMCs. The sequence was collected from a young man in good health and CMV-seronegative. This chain connects TRBV18 to TRBJ2-7; the match to TRBD1 covers 8 bases. The CDR3 protein is CASSPGQGRRGEQYV. The CDR3 coding sequence is TGTGCCAGCTCACCAGGACAGGGAAGAAGAGGCGAGCAGTACGTC.